This TCR beta chain derives from a study of CD8 T cells in ankylosing spondylitis. General study points: Matched ankylosing spondylitis synovial fluid reportedly showed significant enrichment of disease-linked clones. Ankylosing spondylitis blood seemed to carry a telltale TCR beta motif made of several highly homologous variants.

This CDR3 is 13 amino acids long. The V and J ends lost 4 bases and 1 base respectively, with 6 bases between them. Per the germline V gene, CDR1 is SGHRS and CDR2 is YFSETQ. TCRdb reanalysed the 5' RACE reads using MiXCR and keeps one entry per CDR3 protein. The repertoire holds hundreds of thousands of distinct CDR3 sequences, with roughly 13% as singletons. This clonotype was recorded a few times. The antigen remains unidentified. This sequence was found in a male donor with ankylosing spondylitis. V and J are TRBV5-1 and TRBJ2-4; D is unresolved. Sequenced sample: blood, either unsorted or a sorted T cell fraction (not recorded which). Here the CDR3 reads CASSPEAKNIQYF. CDR3 DNA sequence: TGCGCCAGCAGCCCCGAGGCCAAAAACATTCAGTACTTC.